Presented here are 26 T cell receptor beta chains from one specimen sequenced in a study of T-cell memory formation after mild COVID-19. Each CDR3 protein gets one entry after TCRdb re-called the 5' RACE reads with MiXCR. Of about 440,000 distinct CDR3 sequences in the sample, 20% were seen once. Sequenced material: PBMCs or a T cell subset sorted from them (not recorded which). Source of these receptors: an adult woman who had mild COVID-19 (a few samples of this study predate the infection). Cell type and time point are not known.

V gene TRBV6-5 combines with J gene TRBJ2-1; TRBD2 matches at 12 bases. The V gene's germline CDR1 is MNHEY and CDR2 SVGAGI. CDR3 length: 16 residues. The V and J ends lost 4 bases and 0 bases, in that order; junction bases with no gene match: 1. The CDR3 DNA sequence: TGTGCCAGCAGTTGGACTAGCGGGATCTCCTACAATGAGCAGTTCTTC. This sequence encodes CASSWTSGISYNEQFF.

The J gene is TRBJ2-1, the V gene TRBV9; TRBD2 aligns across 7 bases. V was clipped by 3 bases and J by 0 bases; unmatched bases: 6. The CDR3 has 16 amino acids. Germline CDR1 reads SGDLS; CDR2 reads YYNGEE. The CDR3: CASSARLAVSYNEQFF. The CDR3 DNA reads TGTGCCAGCAGCGCCCGACTAGCCGTCTCCTACAATGAGCAGTTCTTC.

CDR3 residues: CASSLRLQGTSNQPQHF. DNA of the CDR3: TGTGCCAGCAGTTTACGGCTACAGGGGACGAGCAATCAGCCCCAGCATTTT. The V call is TRBV12-3 or TRBV12-4, the J call TRBJ1-5, with 7 nucleotides matching TRBD1. J was trimmed by 1 base and V by 2 bases; bases with no gene match: 8. The CDR3 is 17 residues long.

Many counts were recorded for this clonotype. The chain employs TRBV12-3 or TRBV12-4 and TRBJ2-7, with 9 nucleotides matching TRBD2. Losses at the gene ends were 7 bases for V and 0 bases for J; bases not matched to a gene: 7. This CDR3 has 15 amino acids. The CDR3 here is CASTYSGGNSYEQYF. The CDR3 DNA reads TGTGCCAGCACTTATAGCGGGGGAAACTCCTACGAGCAGTACTTC.

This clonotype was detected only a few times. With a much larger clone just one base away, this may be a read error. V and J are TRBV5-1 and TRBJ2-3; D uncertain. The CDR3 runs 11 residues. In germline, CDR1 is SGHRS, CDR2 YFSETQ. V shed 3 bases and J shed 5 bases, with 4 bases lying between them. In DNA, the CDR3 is TGCGCCAGCAGCTCGGAAGATACGCAGTATTTT. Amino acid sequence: CASSSEDTQYF.

The CDR3 protein is CASSSGPQPYEQYF. The CDR3, as DNA: TGCGCCAGCAGCTCCGGGCCGCAACCCTACGAGCAGTACTTC. The chain couples TRBV5-1 to TRBJ2-7, with no clear D. Germline V gene data show CDR1 as SGHRS and CDR2 as YFSETQ. The CDR3 has 14 amino acids. The ends were cut back, 3 bases at V and 2 bases at J, with 12 bases in the middle.

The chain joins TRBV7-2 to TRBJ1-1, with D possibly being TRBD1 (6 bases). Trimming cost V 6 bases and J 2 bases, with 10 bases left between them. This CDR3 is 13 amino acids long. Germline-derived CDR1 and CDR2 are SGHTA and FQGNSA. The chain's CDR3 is CASRGHPNTEAFF. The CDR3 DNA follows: TGTGCCAGCAGGGGACACCCTAACACTGAAGCTTTCTTT.

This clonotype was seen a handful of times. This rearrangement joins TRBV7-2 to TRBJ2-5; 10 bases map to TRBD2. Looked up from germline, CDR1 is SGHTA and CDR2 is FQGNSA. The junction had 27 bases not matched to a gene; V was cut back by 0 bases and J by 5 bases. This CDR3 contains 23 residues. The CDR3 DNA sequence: TGTGCCAGCAGCTTAGCGCCCCCTAGTTTTTCGTTGAGCGGGAGGGCACTGGGGGAGACCCAGTACTTC. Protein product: CASSLAPPSFSLSGRALGETQYF. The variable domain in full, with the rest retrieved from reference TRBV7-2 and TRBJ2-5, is GAGVSQSPSNKVTEKGKDVELRCDPISGHTALYWYRQSLGQGLEFLIYFQGNSAPDKSGLPSDRFSAERTGGSVSTLTIQRTQQEDSAVYLCASSLAPPSFSLSGRALGETQYFGPGTRLLVL.

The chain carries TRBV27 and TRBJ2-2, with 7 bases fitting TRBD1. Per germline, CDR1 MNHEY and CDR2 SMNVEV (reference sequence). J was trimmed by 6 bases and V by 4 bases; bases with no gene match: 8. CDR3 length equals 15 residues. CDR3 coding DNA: TGTGCCAGCAGTTCGGTACAGGGGATCCCCGGGGAGCTGTTTTTT. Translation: CASSSVQGIPGELFF.

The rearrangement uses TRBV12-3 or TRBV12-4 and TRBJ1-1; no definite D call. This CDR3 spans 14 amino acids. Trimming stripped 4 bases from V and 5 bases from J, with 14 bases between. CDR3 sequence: CASSYSDRETEAFF. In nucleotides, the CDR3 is TGTGCCAGCAGTTATTCGGACCGAGAAACTGAAGCTTTCTTT.

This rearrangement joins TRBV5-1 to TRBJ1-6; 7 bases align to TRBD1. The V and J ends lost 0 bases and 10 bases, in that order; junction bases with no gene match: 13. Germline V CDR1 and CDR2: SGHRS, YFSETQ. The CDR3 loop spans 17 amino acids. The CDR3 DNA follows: TGCGCCAGCAGCTTGGTTGCAGGGGGATCCGGTATGTCACCCCTCCACTTT. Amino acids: CASSLVAGGSGMSPLHF.

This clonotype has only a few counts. CDR3 in amino acids: CSARPRTGNVNQPQHF. DNA for the CDR3: TGCAGTGCTAGACCTCGGACAGGGAATGTCAATCAGCCCCAGCATTTT. V usage is TRBV20-1 and J usage is TRBJ1-5; 8 positions match TRBD1. CDR3 length: 16 residues. The germline CDR1 and CDR2 sequences are DFQATT and SNEGSKA (reference sequence). The ends lost 2 bases at V and 3 bases at J; junction bases unmatched: 9.

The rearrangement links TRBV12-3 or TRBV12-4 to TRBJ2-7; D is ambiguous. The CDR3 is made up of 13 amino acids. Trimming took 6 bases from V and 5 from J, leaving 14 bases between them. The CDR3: CASSHYRNNEQYF. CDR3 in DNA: TGTGCCAGCAGCCACTATCGTAACAACGAGCAGTACTTC.

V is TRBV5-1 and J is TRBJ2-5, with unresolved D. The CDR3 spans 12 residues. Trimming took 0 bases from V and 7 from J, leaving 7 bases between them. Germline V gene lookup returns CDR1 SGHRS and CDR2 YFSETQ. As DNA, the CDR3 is TGCGCCAGCAGCTTGGAGGATGGGACCCAGTACTTC. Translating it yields CASSLEDGTQYF. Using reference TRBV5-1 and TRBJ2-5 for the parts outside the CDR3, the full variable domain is KAGVTQTPRYLIKTRGQQVTLSCSPISGHRSVSWYQQTPGQGLQFLFEYFSETQRNKGNFPGRFSGRQFSNSRSEMNVSTLELGDSALYLCASSLEDGTQYFGPGTRLLVL.

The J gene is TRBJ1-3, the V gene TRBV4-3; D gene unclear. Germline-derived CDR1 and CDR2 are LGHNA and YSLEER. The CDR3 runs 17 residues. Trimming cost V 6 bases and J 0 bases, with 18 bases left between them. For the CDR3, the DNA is TGCGCCAGCAGTCCGAATATTCAACTCTTCTCTGGAAACACCATATATTTT. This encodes CASSPNIQLFSGNTIYF.

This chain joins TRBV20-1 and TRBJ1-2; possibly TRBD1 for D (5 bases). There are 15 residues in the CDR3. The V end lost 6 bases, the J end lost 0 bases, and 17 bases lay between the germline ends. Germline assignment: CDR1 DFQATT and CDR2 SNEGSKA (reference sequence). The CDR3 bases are TGCAGTGCCTCCCCCGGGACGAAAGCTAACTATGGCTACACCTTC. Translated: CSASPGTKANYGYTF.

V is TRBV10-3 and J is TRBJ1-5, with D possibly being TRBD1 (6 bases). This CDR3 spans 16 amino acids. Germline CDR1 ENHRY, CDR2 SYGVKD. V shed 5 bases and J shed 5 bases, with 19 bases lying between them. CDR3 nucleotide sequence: TGTGCCATCAGTTCCTCCTCGGGGGGCTCGCATCAGCCCCAGCATTTT. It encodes CAISSSSGGSHQPQHF.

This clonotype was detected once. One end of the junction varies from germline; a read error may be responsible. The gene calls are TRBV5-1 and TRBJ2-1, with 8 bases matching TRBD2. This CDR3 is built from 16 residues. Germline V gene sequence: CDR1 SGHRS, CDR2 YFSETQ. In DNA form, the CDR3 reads TGCGCCAGCAGCTTGGGTTTCGGGAGGGCCGGCAATGAGCTGTTCTTC. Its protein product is CASSLGFGRAGNELFF.

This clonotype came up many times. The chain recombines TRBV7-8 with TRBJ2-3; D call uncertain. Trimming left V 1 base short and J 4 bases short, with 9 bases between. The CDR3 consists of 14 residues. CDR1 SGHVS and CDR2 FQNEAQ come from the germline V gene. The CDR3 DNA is TGTGCCAGCAGCTTAGAAGCCCAACCAGATACGCAGTATTTT. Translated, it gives CASSLEAQPDTQYF.

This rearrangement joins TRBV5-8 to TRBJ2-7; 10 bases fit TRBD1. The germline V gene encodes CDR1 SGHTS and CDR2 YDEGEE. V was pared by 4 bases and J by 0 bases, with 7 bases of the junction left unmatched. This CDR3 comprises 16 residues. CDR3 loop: CASSGRQGAYSYEQYF. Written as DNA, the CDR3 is TGTGCCAGCAGCGGGAGACAGGGGGCCTACTCCTACGAGCAGTACTTC.

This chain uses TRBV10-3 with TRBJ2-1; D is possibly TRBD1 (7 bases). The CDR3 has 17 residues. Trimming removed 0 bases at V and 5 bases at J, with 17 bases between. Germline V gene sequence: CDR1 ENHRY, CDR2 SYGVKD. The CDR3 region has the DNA TGTGCCATCAGTGAGTCGACTCGGGCAGGGGGGAACAATGAGCAGTTCTTC. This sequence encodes CAISESTRAGGNNEQFF.

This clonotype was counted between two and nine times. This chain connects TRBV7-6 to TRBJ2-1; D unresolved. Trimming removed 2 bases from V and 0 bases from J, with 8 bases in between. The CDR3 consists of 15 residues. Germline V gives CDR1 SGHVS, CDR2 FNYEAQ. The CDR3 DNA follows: TGTGCCAGCAGCTTATCTCCGACCTCCTACAATGAGCAGTTCTTC. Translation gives CASSLSPTSYNEQFF.

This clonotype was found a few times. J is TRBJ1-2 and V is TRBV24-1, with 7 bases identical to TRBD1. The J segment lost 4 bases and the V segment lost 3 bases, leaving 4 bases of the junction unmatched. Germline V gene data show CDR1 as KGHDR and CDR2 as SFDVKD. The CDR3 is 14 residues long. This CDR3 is CATSDPTGIYGYTF. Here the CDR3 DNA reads TGTGCCACCAGTGATCCGACAGGGATCTATGGCTACACCTTC.

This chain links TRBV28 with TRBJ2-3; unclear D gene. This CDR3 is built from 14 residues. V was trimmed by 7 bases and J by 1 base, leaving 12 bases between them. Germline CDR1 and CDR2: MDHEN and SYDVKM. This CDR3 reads CASTLFEGTDTQYF. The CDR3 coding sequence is TGTGCCAGCACCCTCTTTGAGGGCACAGATACGCAGTATTTT.

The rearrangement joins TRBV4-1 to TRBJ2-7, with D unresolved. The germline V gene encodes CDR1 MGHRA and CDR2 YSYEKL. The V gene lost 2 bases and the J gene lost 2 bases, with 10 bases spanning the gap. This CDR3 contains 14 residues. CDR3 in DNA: TGCGCCAGCAGCCAACCTTGGACCCCCTACGAGCAGTACTTC. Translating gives CASSQPWTPYEQYF.

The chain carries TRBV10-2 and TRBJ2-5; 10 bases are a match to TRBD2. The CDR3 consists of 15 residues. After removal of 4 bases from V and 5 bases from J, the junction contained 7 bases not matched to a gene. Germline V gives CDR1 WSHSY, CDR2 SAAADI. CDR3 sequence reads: CASSASGRGGETQYF. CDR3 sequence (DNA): TGCGCCAGCAGTGCTAGCGGGAGAGGAGGGGAGACCCAGTACTTC.